This TCR beta chain derives from a study of T-cell reconstitution after alpha-beta-depleted transplantation in children. CDR3 length: 16 amino acids. V dropped 1 base and J dropped 3; count of bases not matched to a gene: 4. Per germline, CDR1 SGHAT and CDR2 FQNNGV. The TCRbeta library incorporated unique molecular identifiers. TCRdb ran MiXCR on the PCR reads and lists one entry per CDR3 protein. Of 490,000 or so distinct CDR3 sequences in the sample, under 15% were seen once. This clonotype occurred a few times. The specimen was PBMCs from the stem cell graft donor, collected from the stem cell graft. This receptor was obtained from a human donor who donated a stem cell graft to a child with combined immunodeficiency. The rearrangement joins TRBV11-2 to TRBJ2-7, with 12 bases identical to TRBD2. CDR3 loop: CASSLGRTSGVYEQYF. The CDR3 region has the DNA TGTGCCAGCAGCTTAGGTCGGACTAGCGGGGTCTACGAGCAGTACTTC.